One TCR beta chain is described in this entry. Trimming removed 1 base from V and 6 bases from J; junction bases left unmatched: 4. The CDR3 extends over 16 amino acids. Germline V CDR1 and CDR2: SGHTA, FQGTGA. The primer mix had 60 Vbeta and 13 Jbeta primers. Only in-frame clones appear in the TCRdb table, and some are missing; sequencing was by immunoSEQ multiplex PCR. The data show 99,000 or so clones, 70% to 75% seen once. This entry is derived from a study of cytomegalovirus exposure and HLA in healthy donors. Material: PBMCs. J is TRBJ2-1 and V is TRBV7-3; 12 positions agree with TRBD2. The TCR comes from a man in his forties in good health and CMV-seronegative. CDR3 amino acids: CASSLRTSGALNEQFF. The CDR3, as DNA: TGTGCCAGCAGCTTAAGGACTAGCGGGGCTCTCAATGAGCAGTTCTTC.